These 25 T cell receptor beta chains were sequenced from one sample in a study of blood T cell repertoires in COVID-19 (dated by TCRdb to the early 2020s). The method behind the library was the immunoSEQ multiplex PCR assay. Sourced from immuneACCESS, this table was stored by TCRdb with only in-frame sequences that have V and J called. A share of the clones is absent; for the studies checked, an unresolved V gene accounts for under half, and the remainder has no known explanation. The sample contains 100,000 to 150,000 clones, about nine tenths of them found a single time. Jointly, the top ten make up over 3.5% of the sample. Sequencing was performed on peripheral blood. All receptors derive from a man aged 45 to 65 with active COVID-19.

CDR3 region: CASSQGLAGRNEQFF. The CDR3 nucleotides read TGTGCCAGCAGCCAGGGACTAGCGGGCCGAAATGAGCAGTTCTTC. The genes are TRBV3-1 (or the pseudogene TRBV3-2) and TRBJ2-1; TRBD2 agrees at 12 bases. The trim removed 3 bases at V and 7 bases at J, leaving 4 bases unmatched. CDR3 length: 15 amino acids. Germline V CDR1 and CDR2: LGHDT, YNNKEL (reference sequence).

This clone was recorded once. This sequence joins TRBV4-1 and TRBJ1-4; 7 bases are shared with TRBD1. Trimming took 4 bases from V and 5 from J; bases not matched to a gene: 4. The CDR3 covers 14 residues. The germline gives CDR1 MGHRA, CDR2 YSYEKL. This chain's CDR3 is CASSPTGINEKLFF. In DNA, the CDR3 is TGCGCCAGCAGCCCGACAGGGATAAATGAAAAACTGTTTTTT.

In this sample, this clone turned up once. The J gene is TRBJ1-4, the V gene TRBV18; 8 nucleotides line up with TRBD1. The V gene's germline CDR1 is KGHSH and CDR2 LQKENI. The CDR3 loop spans 15 amino acids. J lost 3 bases, V lost 3 bases, and 3 bases had no gene match. DNA of the CDR3: TGTGCCAGCTCACCTCCGACAGGGGCTAATGAAAAACTGTTTTTT. This encodes CASSPPTGANEKLFF.

This chain connects TRBV12-3 or TRBV12-4 to TRBJ1-1; D is uncertain. The CDR3 spans 13 residues. Trimming removed 3 bases at V and 3 bases at J, with 8 bases between. The CDR3 nucleotides are TGTGCCAGCAGTTTGGGCATGGACACTGAAGCTTTCTTT. Protein sequence: CASSLGMDTEAFF.

This chain connects TRBV2 to TRBJ2-1, with D maybe TRBD2 (5 bases). The V and J ends lost 6 bases and 8 bases respectively, with 26 bases between them. Germline assignment: CDR1 SNHLY and CDR2 FYNNEI. The CDR3 has 17 amino acids. CDR3 nucleotide sequence: TGTGCCAGCAGGGGGATCGGAACTAGACTTATAGGGCATGAGCAGTTCTTC. Protein product: CASRGIGTRLIGHEQFF. Full variable domain (remainder filled in from reference TRBV2 and TRBJ2-1): EPEVTQTPSHQVTQMGQEVILRCVPISNHLYFYWYRQILGQKVEFLVSFYNNEISEKSEIFDDQFSVERPDGSNFTLKIRSTKLEDSAMYFCASRGIGTRLIGHEQFFGPGTRLTVL.

The chain employs TRBV3-1 (or the pseudogene TRBV3-2) and TRBJ2-3, with unresolved D. Trimming cost V 8 bases and J 2 bases, with 14 bases left between them. Germline V CDR1 and CDR2: LGHDT, YNNKEL (reference sequence). The CDR3 loop spans 14 amino acids. The CDR3 DNA is TGTGCCAGCGGCCCACGGTCCTTCACAGATACGCAGTATTTT. Residues: CASGPRSFTDTQYF.

The rearrangement joins TRBV5-4 to TRBJ1-2; possibly TRBD1 for D (6 bases). The germline gives CDR1 SGHNT, CDR2 YYREEE (reference sequence). Trimming cost V 1 base and J 0 bases, with 7 bases left between them. The CDR3 length is 14 residues. The CDR3 sequence: CASSLYRANYGYTF. CDR3 nucleotide sequence: TGTGCCAGCAGCTTGTACAGGGCTAACTATGGCTACACCTTC.

The gene calls are TRBV6-5 and TRBJ2-5; 7 bases align to TRBD1. V lost 6 bases and J lost 3; bases outside the gene matches: 4. In germline, CDR1 is MNHEY, CDR2 SVGAGI. This CDR3 comprises 13 residues. The CDR3 coding sequence is TGTGCCAGCAGGGAGACAGGGAAAGAGACCCAGTACTTC. It is translated as CASRETGKETQYF.

The chain uses TRBV19 and TRBJ1-5; 7 nucleotides agree with TRBD1. The CDR3 is 16 amino acids. Germline trimming cut 4 bases from V and 2 bases from J; bases unmatched to any gene: 8. The germline CDR1 and CDR2 sequences are LNHDA and SQIVND (reference sequence). CDR3: CASSREGGGGNQPQHF. DNA for the CDR3: TGTGCCAGTAGTAGGGAAGGGGGCGGGGGCAATCAGCCCCAGCATTTT.

The chain is built from TRBV7-2 and TRBJ2-7; 11 nucleotides align to TRBD2. With V trimmed by 2 bases and J by 6 bases, 0 bases remained unmatched. Looked up from germline, CDR1 is SGHTA and CDR2 is FQGNSA. The CDR3 runs 13 residues. The CDR3 protein is CASSLLAGGEQYF. The CDR3 DNA reads as TGTGCCAGCAGCTTACTAGCGGGGGGCGAGCAGTACTTC.

The J gene is TRBJ2-2, the V gene TRBV27, with D possibly TRBD2 on 6 matching bases. Trimming took off 4 bases at V and 0 bases at J, with 12 bases between the two ends. There are 16 residues in the CDR3. Germline V lookup: CDR1 MNHEY, CDR2 SMNVEV (reference sequence). CDR3 amino acids: CASSSHSSANTGELFF. The DNA for the CDR3 is TGTGCCAGCAGTTCGCACTCTAGCGCGAACACCGGGGAGCTGTTTTTT.

This chain uses TRBV5-1 with TRBJ1-1; 8 bases are a match to TRBD1. J gave up 1 base and V 4 bases, and 3 bases lay outside the gene matches. From germline, CDR1 is SGHRS and CDR2 YFSETQ. The CDR3 consists of 14 residues. The CDR3 region has the DNA TGCGCCAGCAGCAGACAGGGGTCGAACACTGAAGCTTTCTTT. Translating gives CASSRQGSNTEAFF.

The chain has TRBV2 and TRBJ1-6; D call uncertain. Germline CDR1 is SNHLY and CDR2 is FYNNEI. The CDR3 sequence is 14 residues long. Trimming took 6 bases from V and 6 from J, leaving 12 bases between them. CDR3 bases: TGTGCCAGCAGATCGGAGTTGCCTAATTCACCCCTCCACTTT. It is translated as CASRSELPNSPLHF.

The rearrangement uses TRBV6-5 and TRBJ2-1; weak D call: TRBD2 (7 bases). The CDR3 covers 13 residues. CDR1 and CDR2 (germline): MNHEY, SVGAGI. Deletions cut 6 bases from V and 8 bases from J, with 14 bases between. The CDR3 here is CASRRGPLDEQFF. The CDR3 DNA is TGTGCCAGCAGGCGGGGGCCCTTGGATGAGCAGTTCTTC.

This clone was observed a few times. V usage is TRBV5-6 and J usage is TRBJ1-6; D is unresolved. This CDR3 spans 15 amino acids. V was trimmed by 1 base and J by 10 bases, leaving 15 bases between them. CDR1 is SGHDT and CDR2 is YYEEEE in the germline V gene. CDR3 nucleotide sequence: TGTGCCAGCAGCTTGAATTCAATCGGGTTATCACCCCTCCACTTT. It is translated as CASSLNSIGLSPLHF.

This clone showed up just once. This chain connects TRBV6-5 to TRBJ1-6, with TRBD1 matching 9 bases. The CDR3 has 15 amino acids. Germline CDR1 is MNHEY and CDR2 is SVGAGI. V gave up 6 bases and J gave up 9 bases; unmatched junction bases: 9. The CDR3 spells CASSPTGGGISPLHF. CDR3 nucleotides: TGTGCCAGCAGCCCGACAGGGGGAGGAATTTCACCCCTCCACTTT.

V usage is TRBV6-5 and J usage is TRBJ1-6; TRBD1 is a possible D gene (6 bases). Germline lookup yields CDR1 MNHEY and CDR2 SVGAGI. The CDR3 consists of 14 residues. Deletions cut 6 bases from V and 7 bases from J, with 13 bases between. CDR3 sequence (DNA): TGTGCCAGCAGCTTACAGGGTGGCAATTCACCCCTCCACTTT. The encoded protein is CASSLQGGNSPLHF.

J is TRBJ1-6 and V is TRBV5-6; a possible D gene is TRBD1 (5 bases). The CDR3 contains 15 residues. CDR1 SGHDT and CDR2 YYEEEE come from the germline V gene. V dropped 0 bases and J dropped 4 bases, with 8 bases sitting between them. The CDR3 sequence is CASSLGQGYNSPLHF. The CDR3 DNA is TGTGCCAGCAGCTTGGGTCAGGGTTATAATTCACCCCTCCACTTT.

This clone was seen a single time. The rearrangement uses TRBV29-1 and TRBJ1-1; D ambiguous. Germline V gene data show CDR1 as SQVTM and CDR2 as ANQGSEA. This CDR3 is built from 10 residues. V was trimmed by 4 bases and J by 6 bases, leaving 6 bases between them. The CDR3 spells CSVGAPEAFF. The CDR3 nucleotides read TGCAGCGTTGGAGCCCCTGAAGCTTTCTTT. Combining the CDR3 with reference TRBV29-1 and TRBJ1-1 gives the whole variable domain SAVISQKPSRDICQRGTSLTIQCQVDSQVTMMFWYRQQPGQSLTLIATANQGSEATYESGFVIDKFPISRPNLTFSTLTVSNMSPEDSSIYLCSVGAPEAFFGQGTRLTVV.

This clone is a singleton in its sample. J is TRBJ1-1 and V is TRBV5-1; 7 bases line up with TRBD1. CDR1 and CDR2 from the germline V gene are SGHRS and YFSETQ. The CDR3 sequence is 14 residues long. V was pared by 3 bases and J by 5 bases, with 7 bases of the junction left unmatched. The CDR3, as DNA: TGCGCCAGCAGCTCACAAGGGGGCGGGACTGAAGCTTTCTTT. Residues: CASSSQGGGTEAFF.

The gene calls are TRBV11-3 and TRBJ2-1, with 11 bases identical to TRBD2. The germline V gene has CDR1 SGHNT and CDR2 YENEEA. The V gene end was trimmed by 4 bases and the J gene end by 0 bases; junction bases not matched to a gene: 2. The CDR3 sequence is 16 residues long. CDR3 in DNA: TGTGCCAGCAGCTCTAGCGGGGGGAGCTCCTACAATGAGCAGTTCTTC. Translation: CASSSSGGSSYNEQFF. Based on the CDR3 plus reference TRBV11-3 and TRBJ2-1, the full variable domain is EAGVVQSPRYKIIEKKQPVAFWCNPISGHNTLYWYLQNLGQGPELLIRYENEEAVDDSQLPKDRFSAERLKGVDSTLKIQPAELGDSAVYLCASSSSGGSSYNEQFFGPGTRLTVL.

This clone was recorded once. This rearrangement joins TRBV9 to TRBJ2-1; a weak D match, TRBD1 (6 bases). This CDR3 is 15 amino acids long. Germline CDR1 and CDR2: SGDLS and YYNGEE. V shed 0 bases and J shed 1 base, with 8 bases lying between them. The CDR3 DNA is TGTGCCAGCAGCGTAGAGGGGGATTCCTACAATGAGCAGTTCTTC. It is translated as CASSVEGDSYNEQFF. The whole variable domain, remainder taken from reference TRBV9 and TRBJ2-1, is DSGVTQTPKHLITATGQRVTLRCSPRSGDLSVYWYQQSLDQGLQFLIQYYNGEERAKGNILERFSAQQFPDLHSELNLSSLELGDSALYFCASSVEGDSYNEQFFGPGTRLTVL.

The CDR3 loop is CASSTTEIDEQFF. As DNA, the CDR3 is TGCGCCAGCAGCACGACAGAGATCGATGAGCAGTTCTTC. The J gene is TRBJ2-1, the V gene TRBV5-1, with D possibly being TRBD1 (5 bases). This CDR3 is built from 13 residues. Trimming shortened V by 4 bases and J by 8 bases, and 13 bases separated the two germline ends. Germline-derived CDR1 and CDR2 are SGHRS and YFSETQ.

The chain recombines TRBV11-2 with TRBJ2-1; 10 nucleotides line up with TRBD2. The J segment lost 7 bases and the V segment lost 2 bases, leaving 5 bases of the junction unmatched. Per the germline V gene, CDR1 is SGHAT and CDR2 is FQNNGV. This CDR3 comprises 15 residues. CDR3 DNA sequence: TGTGCCAGCAGCTTAAGCGGGAGGGCCAGGAATGAGCAGTTCTTC. It specifies CASSLSGRARNEQFF.

The chain carries TRBV9 and TRBJ2-6, with TRBD2 matching over 11 bases. CDR3 length equals 21 residues. With 0 bases clipped from V and 0 bases from J, the junction kept 11 bases outside the gene matches. Germline-derived CDR1 and CDR2 are SGDLS and YYNGEE. The CDR3 region has the DNA TGTGCCAGCAGCGTAGCCCCGACTAGCGGGGTTACCAGCTCTGGGGCCAACGTCCTGACTTTC. This encodes CASSVAPTSGVTSSGANVLTF.